The 18 T cell receptor beta chains listed next were all sequenced from one sample in a study of T cells after yellow fever vaccination. Via MiXCR, TCRdb re-called the 5' RACE reads, giving one row per CDR3 protein. The data contain 450,000 to 600,000 distinct CDR3 sequences, approximately 15% of them singletons. The starting material was PBMCs, obtained on the day of the yellow fever booster vaccination. The receptor source for this set is a man aged 30 to 45 who received the YFV17D yellow fever vaccine.

The gene calls are TRBV2 and TRBJ2-7; 12 bases map to TRBD2. This CDR3 comprises 13 residues. The germline CDR1 and CDR2 sequences are SNHLY and FYNNEI. V trimming: 4 bases; J trimming: 6 bases; junction bases outside the gene matches: 1. The CDR3 region is CASSVTSGSEQYF. In DNA, the CDR3 is TGTGCCAGCAGTGTGACTAGCGGGAGCGAGCAGTACTTC.

V is TRBV25-1 and J is TRBJ2-1; possibly TRBD1 or TRBD2 for D (5 bases each). The CDR3 length is 14 residues. V gave up 10 bases and J gave up 3 bases, with 16 bases separating them. Germline-derived CDR1 and CDR2 are MGHDK and SYGVNS. CDR3 bases: TGTGCCACCGGTGTTTGGGGGTTCTACAATGAGCAGTTCTTC. Protein product: CATGVWGFYNEQFF.

This clonotype was picked up a small number of times. V and J are TRBV14 and TRBJ1-2; D gene uncertain. CDR1 is SGHDN, CDR2 FVKESK, per germline. The CDR3 is 15 residues long. Trimming left V 2 bases short and J 5 bases short, with 15 bases between. The CDR3, as DNA: TGTGCCAGCAGCCAATCCTTGGGTGGAGTTTATGGCTACACCTTC. Its protein is CASSQSLGGVYGYTF. The full variable domain, rest sourced from reference TRBV14 and TRBJ1-2, is EAGVTQFPSHSVIEKGQTVTLRCDPISGHDNLYWYRRVMGKEIKFLLHFVKESKQDESGMPNNRFLAERTGGTYSTLKVQPAELEDSGVYFCASSQSLGGVYGYTFGSGTRLTVV.

This clonotype was counted between two and nine times. This chain connects TRBV20-1 to TRBJ2-2; D unclear. The CDR3 has 15 residues. The V gene's germline CDR1 is DFQATT and CDR2 SNEGSKA (reference sequence). Trimming took off 6 bases at V and 0 bases at J, with 14 bases between the two ends. The CDR3 nucleotides read TGCAGTGCCATTGCCAGCGTCCCGAACACCGGGGAGCTGTTTTTT. This sequence encodes CSAIASVPNTGELFF.

The gene calls are TRBV5-6 and TRBJ2-5, with D possibly matching TRBD2 (5 bases). Trimming shortened V by 4 bases and J by 2 bases, and 12 bases separated the two germline ends. The CDR3 runs 14 residues. Germline lookup yields CDR1 SGHDT and CDR2 YYEEEE. The CDR3 reads CASSRETIQETQYF. The DNA for the CDR3 is TGTGCCAGCAGCAGGGAGACAATTCAAGAGACCCAGTACTTC.

The table lists this clonotype with a few counts. The V call is TRBV6-4, the J call TRBJ2-5, with D perhaps matching TRBD1 (6 bases). V was cut by 7 bases and J by 0 bases, with 21 bases left in between. CDR3 length: 17 residues. Germline V gives CDR1 MRHNA, CDR2 SNTAGT. The CDR3 nucleotides are TGTGCCAGCACTCCATCCTGGACAGACGAGTACCAAGAGACCCAGTACTTC. Its protein is CASTPSWTDEYQETQYF.

The chain is built from TRBV24-1 and TRBJ2-3, with a possible D match to TRBD2 (5 bases). V lost 9 bases and J 2 bases, leaving 23 bases between the germline ends. The CDR3 consists of 17 residues. Germline V lookup: CDR1 KGHDR, CDR2 SFDVKD. The CDR3 region has the DNA TGTGCCACCGGTCCCCCAGGCTACACTAGGGACACAGATACGCAGTATTTT. This encodes CATGPPGYTRDTDTQYF.

This clonotype was seen more than once but under ten times. V and J are TRBV5-6 and TRBJ1-2; perhaps TRBD1 as D (5 bases). CDR3 length: 13 residues. Germline loops: CDR1 SGHDT, CDR2 YYEEEE. V was shortened by 4 bases and J by 8 bases, with 15 bases between the two germline ends. The CDR3 DNA is TGTGCCAGCAGCCCTCTGGGGGTCGGAGGCTACACCTTC. It is translated as CASSPLGVGGYTF.

Only a few counts were recorded for this clonotype. CDR3 DNA: TGTGCCAGCAGCCTTGGGATAGCGGGAGGGGTCAAAGAGACCCAGTACTTC. Amino acids: CASSLGIAGGVKETQYF. J is TRBJ2-5 and V is TRBV11-2, with 11 bases that match TRBD2. The germline V gene has CDR1 SGHAT and CDR2 FQNNGV. The CDR3 is 17 residues long. Trimming cost V 5 bases and J 3 bases; bases outside gene matches: 11.

The V gene is TRBV3-1, the J gene TRBJ2-7, with 7 nucleotides matching TRBD2. The CDR3 is made up of 18 amino acids. Germline trimming cut 4 bases from V and 2 bases from J; bases unmatched to any gene: 17. Germline loops: CDR1 LGHDT, CDR2 YNNKEL (reference sequence). The CDR3 nucleotides read TGTGCCAGCAGCCCATTAGGGAGCCCAACGACTAGCACCTACGAGCAGTACTTC. Protein: CASSPLGSPTTSTYEQYF.

The rearrangement uses TRBV6-2 or TRBV6-3 and TRBJ2-2, with D perhaps matching TRBD2 (5 bases). The CDR3 is made up of 14 amino acids. Trimming cost V 7 bases and J 9 bases, with 18 bases left between them. CDR1 MNHEY and CDR2 SVGEGT come from the germline V gene. CDR3 nucleotide sequence: TGTGCCAGCACCGATTGGGCGCCGGACTGGGAGCTGTTTTTT. It is translated as CASTDWAPDWELFF.

The genes are TRBV27 and TRBJ2-7, with D possibly TRBD2 on 6 matching bases. Germline assignment: CDR1 MNHEY and CDR2 SMNVEV (reference sequence). This CDR3 contains 14 residues. V gave up 2 bases and J gave up 1 base, with 9 bases separating them. The CDR3, as DNA: TGTGCCAGCAGTTTAAAGGAGGGGTCCTACGAGCAGTACTTC. It codes for CASSLKEGSYEQYF.

This clonotype was observed a handful of times. In nucleotides, the CDR3 is TGTGCCAGCAGAAGTCCAGGGTTCTACGAGCAGTACTTC. Amino acid sequence: CASRSPGFYEQYF. This chain joins TRBV28 and TRBJ2-7, with D perhaps matching TRBD1 (5 bases). Trimming shortened V by 6 bases and J by 3 bases, and 12 bases separated the two germline ends. The germline V gene has CDR1 MDHEN and CDR2 SYDVKM. There are 13 residues in the CDR3.

This clonotype has a handful of counts. This rearrangement joins TRBV19 to TRBJ1-1; TRBD1 might be the D (5 bases). This CDR3 region has 13 residues. Trimming cost V 6 bases and J 6 bases, with 14 bases left between them. The germline V gene encodes CDR1 LNHDA and CDR2 SQIVND (reference sequence). CDR3 bases: TGTGCCAGTAGATGGGGGGAACGCGCTGAAGCTTTCTTT. This codes for CASRWGERAEAFF.

This clonotype was picked up a small number of times. The chain recombines TRBV20-1 with TRBJ2-2; 7 positions match TRBD2. The ends lost 2 bases at V and 2 bases at J; junction bases unmatched: 2. This CDR3 spans 14 amino acids. Germline loops: CDR1 DFQATT, CDR2 SNEGSKA (reference sequence). CDR3 in DNA: TGCAGTGCTAGACTAGCGGCTAACACCGGGGAGCTGTTTTTT. This translates into CSARLAANTGELFF.

The CDR3 here is CASYPRMAGELFF. CDR3 bases: TGTGCCAGCTACCCTCGAATGGCCGGGGAGCTGTTTTTT. This sequence joins TRBV28 and TRBJ2-2; D is unresolved. In germline, CDR1 is MDHEN, CDR2 SYDVKM. The V gene lost 8 bases and the J gene lost 6 bases, with 13 bases spanning the gap. CDR3 size: 13 residues. Using reference TRBV28 and TRBJ2-2 for the parts outside the CDR3, the full variable domain is DVKVTQSSRYLVKRTGEKVFLECVQDMDHENMFWYRQDPGLGLRLIYFSYDVKMKEKGDIPEGYSVSREKKERFSLILESASTNQTSMYLCASYPRMAGELFFGEGSRLTVL.

V and J are TRBV3-1 and TRBJ2-7; D is ambiguous. This CDR3 comprises 15 residues. Germline V gene lookup returns CDR1 LGHDT and CDR2 YNNKEL (reference sequence). Trimming left V 6 bases short and J 4 bases short, with 19 bases between. The CDR3 protein is CASSLSWGKEYEQYF. The CDR3 DNA reads TGTGCCAGCAGTCTTAGTTGGGGTAAGGAGTACGAGCAGTACTTC.

This chain uses TRBV3-1 with TRBJ2-2, with D uncertain. In germline, CDR1 is LGHDT, CDR2 YNNKEL (reference sequence). CDR3 length: 14 residues. Trimming cost V 2 bases and J 6 bases, with 10 bases left between them. The CDR3 bases are TGTGCCAGCAGCCAACTATCAGACCCCGGGGAGCTGTTTTTT. This encodes CASSQLSDPGELFF.